One sample yielded the 9 T cell receptor beta chains listed below, sequenced in a study of blood T cells in healthy people across ages. Together with a sample-barcoded 5' primer, a J-beta primer mix was included in a second PCR lasting about 7 to 11 cycles. In TCRdb, the 5' RACE reads were re-called with MiXCR into one record per CDR3 protein. The data show more than 900,000 distinct CDR3 sequences, around 25% seen once. These data also featured in a second study, about T cells of mothers and their children.

The source material was blood. These receptors came from a girl aged 2-10 years in good health.

This clonotype was seen a handful of times. The chain couples TRBV24-1 to TRBJ2-5, with D tentatively TRBD2 (5 bases). CDR3 size: 14 residues. From germline, CDR1 is KGHDR and CDR2 SFDVKD. With 5 bases removed from V and 0 bases from J, the gap between germline ends came to 9 bases. DNA of the CDR3: TGTGCCACCAGTGCGGGGTCGCACCAAGAGACCCAGTACTTC. This encodes CATSAGSHQETQYF.

This clonotype was observed a handful of times. The chain has TRBV20-1 and TRBJ2-7, with 7 nucleotides matching TRBD2. The J segment lost 1 base and the V segment lost 6 bases, leaving 9 bases of the junction unmatched. The CDR3 sequence is 14 residues long. In germline, CDR1 is DFQATT, CDR2 SNEGSKA (reference sequence). CDR3 coding DNA: TGCAGTGCGTGGGAGGGACTTGATTCCTACGAGCAGTACTTC. It codes for CSAWEGLDSYEQYF.

J is TRBJ1-1 and V is TRBV7-9, with TRBD1 as a possible D gene (5 bases). V was shortened by 7 bases and J by 10 bases, with 16 bases between the two germline ends. The CDR3 loop spans 12 amino acids. Germline CDR1 reads SEHNR; CDR2 reads FQNEAQ (reference sequence). The chain's CDR3 is CASTSKSGGAFF. Here the CDR3 DNA reads TGTGCCAGCACCTCAAAGTCGGGGGGAGCTTTCTTT.

The V and J genes are TRBV11-1 and TRBJ2-5; D is perhaps TRBD2 (6 bases). The J call is doubtful: the DNA matches TRBJ2-1 better. CDR1 is SGHAT and CDR2 is FQDESV in the germline V gene (reference sequence). The CDR3 loop spans 18 amino acids. Here the CDR3 reads CASSSSDLAETVGNEQFF. The CDR3 DNA is TGTGCCAGCAGCTCTAGCGACTTAGCTGAGACCGTGGGAAATGAGCAGTTCTTC.

The chain couples TRBV25-1 to TRBJ1-4; possibly TRBD1 for D (6 bases). The CDR3 covers 14 residues. Trimming cost V 6 bases and J 8 bases, with 16 bases left between them. Germline V gene data show CDR1 as MGHDK and CDR2 as SYGVNS. DNA for the CDR3: TGTGCCAGCAGGGAAACAGGGAATTACGAAAAACTGTTTTTT. As protein: CASRETGNYEKLFF.

This clonotype was recorded a few times. The chain couples TRBV4-1 to TRBJ2-5; the match to TRBD2 covers 11 bases. Germline values: CDR1 MGHRA, CDR2 YSYEKL. Losses at the gene ends were 9 bases for V and 4 bases for J; bases not matched to a gene: 7. The CDR3 covers 14 residues. The CDR3 sequence: CASGELAGVETQYF. The CDR3 DNA reads TGCGCCAGTGGGGAACTAGCGGGAGTAGAGACCCAGTACTTC.

The chain employs TRBV6-6 and TRBJ1-3, with TRBD1 identical over 7 bases. Looked up from germline, CDR1 is MNHNY and CDR2 is SVGAGI (reference sequence). V trimming: 6 bases; J trimming: 4 bases; junction bases outside the gene matches: 12. The CDR3 runs to 16 residues. Here the CDR3 reads CASRRTSTGQGNTIYF. DNA for the CDR3: TGTGCCAGCAGACGTACTTCGACAGGGCAAGGAAACACCATATATTTT.

There are a few counts of this clonotype. The chain couples TRBV19 to TRBJ2-1; D remains ambiguous. This CDR3 has 13 amino acids. Germline loops: CDR1 LNHDA, CDR2 SQIVND (reference sequence). Trimming took 3 bases from V and 8 from J, leaving 11 bases between them. DNA of the CDR3: TGTGCCAGTAGTATGGTCGGCGTGGATGAGCAGTTCTTC. Residues: CASSMVGVDEQFF.

V usage is TRBV7-3 and J usage is TRBJ2-5; D is unclear. The V end was cut by 5 bases, the J end by 1 base, with 14 bases between. Per the germline V gene, CDR1 is SGHTA and CDR2 is FQGTGA. This CDR3 is 15 amino acids long. In nucleotides, the CDR3 is TGTGCCAGCAGCCTAAGACCGGATAGCCAAGAGACCCAGTACTTC. It encodes CASSLRPDSQETQYF.